This T cell receptor (beta chain) was captured in a study of blood T cell repertoires in COVID-19 (TCRdb year 2020). At the level of the whole study: Samples from collaborators originated in the United States, Italy and Spain and spanned both the acute and convalescent phases of COVID-19. The material from the prospective study consisted of cDNA or gDNA derived from T cells, B-cell-depleted T cells, or PBMCs. Subjects who had been exposed to COVID-19, were actively infected with it, or had recovered from it provided the deeply sampled blood TCRbeta repertoires that made up the dataset. The repertoires were made available in a free public database intended to serve as a resource for research on the immune response to SARS-CoV-2. The samples were drawn from the first 160 participants of the ongoing ImmuneRACE study and from some 1,300 subjects provided by 6 global collaborators. Nearly every sample came with metadata listing a de-identified subject ID, COVID-19 status, age in years and sex. Where available, HLA class I and class II types were taken from metadata supplied by the sample provider and were not determined by assay-based typing.

TCRbeta CDR3 regions were amplified from genomic DNA by means of the immunoSEQ Assay, a bias-controlled multiplex PCR. As for the authors' bioinformatics: Nucleated cell counts per sample were estimated from amplification of reference gene primers within the assay. Sequence reads were collapsed and filtered to measure the absolute abundance of every unique TCRbeta CDR3 rearrangement. For each sample, productive Simpson clonality was calculated as the square root of Simpson's diversity index across productive rearrangements. Not all clones reach the TCRdb copy of this immuneACCESS table, which keeps in-frame sequences only. Checked studies attribute under half of the gap to unresolved V genes and leave the rest unexplained. D and trimming were read from the DNA, whereas the V and J calls and clone size are those reported in that table. Recorded for this sample are approximately 180,000 clones; approximately 90% of them occurred a single time. The top ten clones comprise roughly 5.6% of the sample.

Points the paper makes about the study in general: How much clinical and demographic metadata was included differed by source and by participant, and the metadata was provided uncurated.

To note about this clone: Its antigen target is currently unknown. One base away there is no much larger clone; base qualities are not given.

Collaborating institutions collected whole blood in K2EDTA tubes following their own protocols. For TCRbeta analysis, collaborators shipped samples as frozen whole blood, isolated PBMCs, or DNA extracted from either of those sample types. The CDR3 contains 14 residues, cysteine and phenylalanine counted. Left in the record is the CDR3 DNA by itself, 42 bases read in frame from the first base. Taken from the germline V gene, the CDR1 and CDR2 loops are SGHNT and YENEEA. V was cut back by 7 bases and J by 9 bases, leaving a gap of 22 bases between them. The rearrangement combines TRBV11-3 with TRBJ2-7, and perhaps TRBD2 as D gene, on 5 matching bases. The sequencing input was peripheral blood. The receptor was isolated from a man aged 40-49 years with active or convalescent COVID-19. The DNA sequence follows: TGTGCCAGCAATAATCGGGGAGATGGACGAGGGCAGTACTTC. Translated, it reads CASNNRGDGRGQYF.